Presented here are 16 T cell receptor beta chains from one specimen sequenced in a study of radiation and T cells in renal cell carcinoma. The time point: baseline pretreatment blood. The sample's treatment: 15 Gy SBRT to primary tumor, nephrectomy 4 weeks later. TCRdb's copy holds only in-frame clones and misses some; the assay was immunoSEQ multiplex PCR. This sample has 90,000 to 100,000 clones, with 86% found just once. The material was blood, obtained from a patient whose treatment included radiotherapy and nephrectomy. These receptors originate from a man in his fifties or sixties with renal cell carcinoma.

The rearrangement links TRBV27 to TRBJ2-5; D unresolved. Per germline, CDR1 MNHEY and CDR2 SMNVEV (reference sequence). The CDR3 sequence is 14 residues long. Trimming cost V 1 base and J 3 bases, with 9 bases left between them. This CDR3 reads CASSLFPGEETQYF. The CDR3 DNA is TGTGCCAGCAGTTTATTTCCTGGAGAAGAGACCCAGTACTTC.

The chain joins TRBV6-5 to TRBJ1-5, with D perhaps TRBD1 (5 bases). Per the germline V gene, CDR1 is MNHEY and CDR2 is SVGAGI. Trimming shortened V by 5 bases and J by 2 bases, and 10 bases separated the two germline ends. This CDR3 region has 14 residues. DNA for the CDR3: TGTGCCAGCAGTGAGGGGATTGGCAATCAGCCCCAGCATTTT. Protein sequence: CASSEGIGNQPQHF.

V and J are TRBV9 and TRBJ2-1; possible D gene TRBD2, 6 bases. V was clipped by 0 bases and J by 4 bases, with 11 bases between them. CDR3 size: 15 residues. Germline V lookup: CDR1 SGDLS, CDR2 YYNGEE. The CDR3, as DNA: TGTGCCAGCAGCGTAGACGGGAGAGGATACAATGAGCAGTTCTTC. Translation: CASSVDGRGYNEQFF. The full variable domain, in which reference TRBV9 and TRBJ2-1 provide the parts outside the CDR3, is DSGVTQTPKHLITATGQRVTLRCSPRSGDLSVYWYQQSLDQGLQFLIQYYNGEERAKGNILERFSAQQFPDLHSELNLSSLELGDSALYFCASSVDGRGYNEQFFGPGTRLTVL.

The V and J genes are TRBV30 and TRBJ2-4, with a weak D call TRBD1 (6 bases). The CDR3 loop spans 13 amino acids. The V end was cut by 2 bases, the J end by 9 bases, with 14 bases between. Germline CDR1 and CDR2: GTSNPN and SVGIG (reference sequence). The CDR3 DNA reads TGTGCCTGGAGTACAGGGATCGATCTCATTCAGTACTTC. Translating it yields CAWSTGIDLIQYF.

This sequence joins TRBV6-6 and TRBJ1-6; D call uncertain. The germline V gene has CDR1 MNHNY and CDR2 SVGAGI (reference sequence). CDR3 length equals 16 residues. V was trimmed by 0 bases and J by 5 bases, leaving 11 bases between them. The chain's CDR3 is CASSYSSELDNSPLHF. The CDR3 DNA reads TGTGCCAGCAGTTACTCGAGCGAATTGGATAATTCACCCCTCCACTTT.

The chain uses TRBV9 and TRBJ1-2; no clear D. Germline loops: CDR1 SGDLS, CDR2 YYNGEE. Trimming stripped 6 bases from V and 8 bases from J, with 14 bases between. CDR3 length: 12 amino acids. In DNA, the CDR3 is TGTGCCAGCACCAGCCGGGAGGGAGGCTACACCTTC. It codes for CASTSREGGYTF.

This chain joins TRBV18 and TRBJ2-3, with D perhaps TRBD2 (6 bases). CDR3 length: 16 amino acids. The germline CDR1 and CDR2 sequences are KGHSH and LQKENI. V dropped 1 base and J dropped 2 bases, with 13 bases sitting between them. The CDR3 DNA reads TGTGCCAGCTCACCACGGGGGACTTTAATCACAGATACGCAGTATTTT. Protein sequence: CASSPRGTLITDTQYF.

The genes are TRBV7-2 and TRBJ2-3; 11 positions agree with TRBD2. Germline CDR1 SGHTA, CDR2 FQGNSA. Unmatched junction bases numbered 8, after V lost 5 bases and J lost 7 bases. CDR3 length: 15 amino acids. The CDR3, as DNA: TGTGCCAGCAGCGTAGGAGGGACTAGCGGAAATACGCAGTATTTT. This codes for CASSVGGTSGNTQYF. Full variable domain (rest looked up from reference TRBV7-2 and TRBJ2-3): GAGVSQSPSNKVTEKGKDVELRCDPISGHTALYWYRQSLGQGLEFLIYFQGNSAPDKSGLPSDRFSAERTGGSVSTLTIQRTQQEDSAVYLCASSVGGTSGNTQYFGPGTRLTVL.

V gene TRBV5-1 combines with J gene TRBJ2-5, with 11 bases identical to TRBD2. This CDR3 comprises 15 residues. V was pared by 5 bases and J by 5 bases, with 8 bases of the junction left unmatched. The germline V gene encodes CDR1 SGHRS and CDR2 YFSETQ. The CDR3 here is CASSPGLAELETQYF. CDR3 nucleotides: TGCGCCAGCAGTCCGGGACTAGCGGAACTGGAGACCCAGTACTTC. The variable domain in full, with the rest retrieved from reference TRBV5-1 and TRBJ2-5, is KAGVTQTPRYLIKTRGQQVTLSCSPISGHRSVSWYQQTPGQGLQFLFEYFSETQRNKGNFPGRFSGRQFSNSRSEMNVSTLELGDSALYLCASSPGLAELETQYFGPGTRLLVL.

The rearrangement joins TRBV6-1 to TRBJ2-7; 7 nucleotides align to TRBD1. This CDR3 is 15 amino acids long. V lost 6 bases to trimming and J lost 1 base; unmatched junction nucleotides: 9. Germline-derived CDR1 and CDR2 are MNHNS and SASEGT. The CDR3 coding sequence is TGTGCCAGCAGCTTCTGGGACAGTACTTCCTACGAGCAGTACTTC. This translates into CASSFWDSTSYEQYF.

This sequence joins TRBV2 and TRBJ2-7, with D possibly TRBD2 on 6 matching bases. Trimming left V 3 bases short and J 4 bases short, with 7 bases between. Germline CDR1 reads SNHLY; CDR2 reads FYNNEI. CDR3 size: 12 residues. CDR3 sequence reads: CASSEGGYEQYF. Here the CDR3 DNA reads TGTGCCAGCAGTGAGGGGGGTTACGAGCAGTACTTC.

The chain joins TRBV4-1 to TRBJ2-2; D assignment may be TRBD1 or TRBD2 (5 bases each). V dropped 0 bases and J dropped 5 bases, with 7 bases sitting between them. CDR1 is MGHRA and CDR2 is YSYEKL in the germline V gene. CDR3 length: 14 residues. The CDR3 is CASSQEGRTGELFF. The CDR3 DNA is TGCGCCAGCAGCCAAGAGGGACGGACCGGGGAGCTGTTTTTT.

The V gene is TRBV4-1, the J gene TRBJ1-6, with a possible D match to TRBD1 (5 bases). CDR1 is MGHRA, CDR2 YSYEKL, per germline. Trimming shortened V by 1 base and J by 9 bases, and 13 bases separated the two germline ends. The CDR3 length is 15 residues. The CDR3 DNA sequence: TGCGCCAGCAGCCAAGTAGGCCAGGGTAGTTCACCCCTCCACTTT. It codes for CASSQVGQGSSPLHF.

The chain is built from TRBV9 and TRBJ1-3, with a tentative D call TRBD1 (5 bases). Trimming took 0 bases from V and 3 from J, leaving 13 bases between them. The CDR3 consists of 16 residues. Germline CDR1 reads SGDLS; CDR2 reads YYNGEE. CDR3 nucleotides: TGTGCCAGCAGCGTAGATGGGGCCAAAGGTGGAAACACCATATATTTT. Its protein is CASSVDGAKGGNTIYF.

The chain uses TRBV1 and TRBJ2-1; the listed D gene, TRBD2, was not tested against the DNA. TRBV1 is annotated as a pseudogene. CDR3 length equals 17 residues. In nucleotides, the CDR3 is TGCACCAGCAGCCAAGTACTCAGCGGGAGCTCCTACAATGAGCAGTTCTTC. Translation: CTSSQVLSGSSYNEQFF.

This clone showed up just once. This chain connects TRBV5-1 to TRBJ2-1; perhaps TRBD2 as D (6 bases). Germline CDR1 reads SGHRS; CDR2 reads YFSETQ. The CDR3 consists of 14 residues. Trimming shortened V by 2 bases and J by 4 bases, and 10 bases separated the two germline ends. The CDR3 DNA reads TGCGCCAGCAGCTTTGGTAGCGGATACAATGAGCAGTTCTTC. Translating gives CASSFGSGYNEQFF. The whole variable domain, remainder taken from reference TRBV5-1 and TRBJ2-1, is KAGVTQTPRYLIKTRGQQVTLSCSPISGHRSVSWYQQTPGQGLQFLFEYFSETQRNKGNFPGRFSGRQFSNSRSEMNVSTLELGDSALYLCASSFGSGYNEQFFGPGTRLTVL.